This T cell receptor (beta chain) emerged from a study of blood T cell repertoires in COVID-19. From germline, CDR1 is SGHRS and CDR2 YFSETQ. The CDR3 is made up of 15 amino acids. V lost 5 bases, J lost 4 bases, and 18 bases lay in between. Generated by immunoSEQ multiplex PCR, the TCRdb table keeps only in-frame clones and is missing some. The data show tens of thousands of clones, with 79% seen just once and about 11% held by the top ten. The rearrangement uses TRBV5-1 and TRBJ1-2; D gene uncertain. Sequences were obtained from peripheral blood. The TCR was taken from a man aged 65-85 years with acute or convalescent COVID-19. DNA of the CDR3: TGCGCCAGCAGTTCCCTGGCAAACAGCCTCTATGGCTACACCTTC. It encodes CASSSLANSLYGYTF.